The next 19 T cell receptor beta chains were all read from a single sample in a study of cytomegalovirus exposure and HLA in healthy donors. Vbeta (60) and Jbeta (13) primers were used in the PCR. The assay was immunoSEQ multiplex PCR, and TCRdb's table has in-frame clones only and misses some. The sample shows under 200,000 clones, approximately 80% of them seen only once. Sample: PBMCs. The origin of the receptors is a man aged 25-45 years in good health and CMV-seronegative.

V usage is TRBV30 and J usage is TRBJ1-1, with 8 bases that match TRBD1. CDR3 length: 12 residues. The V segment lost 4 bases and the J segment 11 bases; nucleotides outside the gene matches: 9. CDR1 and CDR2 (germline): GTSNPN, SVGIG (reference sequence). CDR3 in amino acids: CAWTPDRGWAFF. The DNA of the CDR3 is TGTGCCTGGACCCCCGACAGGGGATGGGCTTTCTTT.

This clone is a singleton in its sample. The rearrangement joins TRBV5-4 to TRBJ2-3, with D hard to call. Trimming removed 2 bases from V and 0 bases from J, with 7 bases in between. Germline CDR1 is SGHNT and CDR2 is YYREEE (reference sequence). The CDR3 covers 14 residues. The CDR3 is CASSFGFSTDTQYF. The CDR3 nucleotides read TGTGCCAGCAGCTTTGGCTTTAGCACAGATACGCAGTATTTT.

The rearrangement links TRBV28 to TRBJ1-4, with 9 bases identical to TRBD1. This CDR3 has 15 amino acids. The germline gives CDR1 MDHEN, CDR2 SYDVKM. The ends lost 6 bases at V and 5 bases at J; junction bases unmatched: 7. This CDR3 is CASSTLTGGNEKLFF. DNA of the CDR3: TGTGCCAGCAGCACCCTGACAGGGGGGAATGAAAAACTGTTTTTT.

The chain has TRBV28 and TRBJ1-5; maybe TRBD1 (6 bases). CDR3 length equals 13 residues. Between the trimmed V and J ends, which lost 6 bases and 5 bases, there was a span of 11 bases. Germline CDR1 reads MDHEN; CDR2 reads SYDVKM. The CDR3 sequence is CASRSGDYQPQHF. The CDR3, as DNA: TGTGCCAGCAGGTCAGGGGATTATCAGCCCCAGCATTTT.

In this sample, this clone turned up once. V is TRBV11-2 and J is TRBJ2-7; 8 nucleotides line up with TRBD1. The trim removed 1 base at V and 3 bases at J, leaving 8 bases unmatched. CDR3 size: 16 residues. The germline V gene has CDR1 SGHAT and CDR2 FQNNGV. CDR3 bases: TGTGCCAGCAGCTTAGGGCGACAGGGGAGGAACTACGAGCAGTACTTC. This codes for CASSLGRQGRNYEQYF.

The chain is built from TRBV4-1 and TRBJ2-7; 9 nucleotides match TRBD2. CDR1 is MGHRA and CDR2 is YSYEKL in the germline V gene. CDR3 length: 19 amino acids. V shed 1 base, J shed 4 bases, and the junction held 17 bases outside the gene matches. As DNA, the CDR3 is TGCGCCAGCAGCCAAGTGGGTCTTACTAGCGGGCGTTCAGTATACGAGCAGTACTTC. Protein sequence: CASSQVGLTSGRSVYEQYF.

This chain joins TRBV5-4 and TRBJ1-2; TRBD1 matches at 8 bases. From germline, CDR1 is SGHNT and CDR2 YYREEE (reference sequence). With V trimmed by 4 bases and J by 0 bases, 8 bases remained unmatched. The CDR3 runs to 16 residues. The CDR3 sequence is CASSPWTGPSNYGYTF. DNA for the CDR3: TGTGCCAGCAGCCCATGGACAGGGCCCTCTAACTATGGCTACACCTTC.

In DNA, the CDR3 is TGCGCCAGCAGCCAAGAAGGGAGTTCACATAGCTCCTACAATGAGCAGTTCTTC. Encoded protein: CASSQEGSSHSSYNEQFF. This chain joins TRBV4-3 and TRBJ2-1; TRBD2 is a possible D gene (5 bases). Germline assignment: CDR1 LGHNA and CDR2 YSLEER. V was trimmed by 0 bases and J by 0 bases, leaving 15 bases between them. This CDR3 comprises 18 residues.

The rearrangement links TRBV9 to TRBJ2-3; a possible D gene is TRBD2 (6 bases). CDR3 size: 15 residues. Germline-derived CDR1 and CDR2 are SGDLS and YYNGEE. With 0 bases removed from V and 4 bases from J, the gap between germline ends came to 12 bases. Here the CDR3 reads CASSVGSSVSDTQYF. The CDR3 DNA reads as TGTGCCAGCAGCGTAGGTTCTAGCGTTTCAGATACGCAGTATTTT.

This clone was counted between two and nine times. This rearrangement joins TRBV10-3 to TRBJ2-7; tentative D call: TRBD1 (6 bases). CDR3 length: 16 amino acids. The V gene's germline CDR1 is ENHRY and CDR2 SYGVKD. The V end lost 1 base, the J end lost 0 bases, and 13 bases lay between the germline ends. The CDR3 protein is CAISEYDRTSSYEQYF. The CDR3, as DNA: TGTGCCATCAGTGAGTACGACAGGACGAGCTCCTACGAGCAGTACTTC.

This chain links TRBV7-3 with TRBJ2-3, with D possibly being TRBD2 (6 bases). The CDR3 runs 13 residues. Germline V CDR1 and CDR2: SGHTA, FQGTGA. The ends were cut back, 0 bases at V and 6 bases at J, with 7 bases in the middle. CDR3 sequence: CASSLTGGDTQYF. The CDR3 coding sequence is TGTGCCAGCAGCTTAACGGGGGGTGATACGCAGTATTTT. The full variable domain, with the rest looked up from reference TRBV7-3 and TRBJ2-3, is GAGVSQTPSNKVTEKGKYVELRCDPISGHTALYWYRQSLGQGPEFLIYFQGTGAADDSGLPNDRFFAVRPEGSVSTLKIQRTERGDSAVYLCASSLTGGDTQYFGPGTRLTVL.

V and J are TRBV27 and TRBJ2-3; possibly TRBD1 for D (5 bases). The CDR3 has 15 residues. Trimming took 7 bases from V and 2 from J, leaving 16 bases between them. The germline V gene encodes CDR1 MNHEY and CDR2 SMNVEV (reference sequence). The CDR3 nucleotides are TGTGCCAGCATCTCCACGTGGGGCCTCACAGATACGCAGTATTTT. Residues: CASISTWGLTDTQYF.

The chain recombines TRBV5-1 with TRBJ1-2; maybe TRBD1 (6 bases). This CDR3 comprises 13 residues. Germline lookup yields CDR1 SGHRS and CDR2 YFSETQ. V dropped 4 bases and J dropped 5 bases, with 12 bases sitting between them. CDR3 sequence: CASSPDREYGYTF. The CDR3 region has the DNA TGCGCCAGCAGCCCGGACAGAGAGTATGGCTACACCTTC.

The chain uses TRBV4-1 and TRBJ2-7, with 9 bases lining up with TRBD2. This CDR3 is 15 amino acids long. Germline values: CDR1 MGHRA, CDR2 YSYEKL. V trimming: 1 base; J trimming: 2 bases; junction bases outside the gene matches: 3. The CDR3 spells CASSQALAGTYEQYF. The CDR3 bases are TGCGCCAGCAGCCAAGCCCTAGCGGGGACCTACGAGCAGTACTTC.

This clone was found a few times. J is TRBJ2-4 and V is TRBV4-3, with 8 bases lining up with TRBD2. Germline V lookup: CDR1 LGHNA, CDR2 YSLEER. Trimming took 4 bases from V and 0 from J; bases not matched to a gene: 8. This CDR3 has 17 residues. The CDR3 is CASSLHVAGGAKNIQYF. Written as DNA, the CDR3 is TGCGCCAGCAGCCTACATGTGGCGGGGGGAGCCAAAAACATTCAGTACTTC.

The gene calls are TRBV5-4 and TRBJ2-3, with 8 bases identical to TRBD1. Germline-derived CDR1 and CDR2 are SGHNT and YYREEE (reference sequence). This CDR3 comprises 15 residues. With 4 bases clipped from V and 0 bases from J, the junction kept 4 bases outside the gene matches. The CDR3 DNA follows: TGTGCCAGCAGCACAGGGGGAAGGAGCACAGATACGCAGTATTTT. As protein: CASSTGGRSTDTQYF.

This clone was seen once. The chain uses TRBV11-3 and TRBJ2-1; TRBD2 is a possible D gene (6 bases). This CDR3 has 15 amino acids. CDR1 and CDR2 from the germline V gene are SGHNT and YENEEA. V gave up 1 base and J gave up 7 bases, with 14 bases separating them. DNA of the CDR3: TGTGCCAGCAGCTTAGGCCGGGACTCCCGTAATGAGCAGTTCTTC. This translates into CASSLGRDSRNEQFF.

The chain employs TRBV30 and TRBJ1-3; D perhaps matches TRBD1 (5 bases). Germline V gives CDR1 GTSNPN, CDR2 SVGIG (reference sequence). The CDR3 spans 14 residues. Trimming cost V 4 bases and J 3 bases, with 13 bases left between them. This CDR3 is CAWNTQGFGNTIYF. CDR3 nucleotides: TGTGCCTGGAATACTCAGGGATTTGGAAACACCATATATTTT. The variable domain in full, completed from reference TRBV30 and TRBJ1-3, reads SQTIHQWPATLVQPVGSPLSLECTVEGTSNPNLYWYRQAAGRGLQLLFYSVGIGQISSEVPQNLSASRPQDRQFILSSKKLLLSDSGFYLCAWNTQGFGNTIYFGEGSWLTVV.

Only a few counts were recorded for this clone. The chain couples TRBV6-5 to TRBJ2-7, with a possible D match to TRBD1 (5 bases). The V gene's germline CDR1 is MNHEY and CDR2 SVGAGI. V lost 5 bases to trimming and J lost 0 bases, with 11 bases between them. This CDR3 has 14 residues. CDR3 in DNA: TGTGCCAGCAGTACAGGTTCGAGCTCCTACGAGCAGTACTTC. Amino acids: CASSTGSSSYEQYF.